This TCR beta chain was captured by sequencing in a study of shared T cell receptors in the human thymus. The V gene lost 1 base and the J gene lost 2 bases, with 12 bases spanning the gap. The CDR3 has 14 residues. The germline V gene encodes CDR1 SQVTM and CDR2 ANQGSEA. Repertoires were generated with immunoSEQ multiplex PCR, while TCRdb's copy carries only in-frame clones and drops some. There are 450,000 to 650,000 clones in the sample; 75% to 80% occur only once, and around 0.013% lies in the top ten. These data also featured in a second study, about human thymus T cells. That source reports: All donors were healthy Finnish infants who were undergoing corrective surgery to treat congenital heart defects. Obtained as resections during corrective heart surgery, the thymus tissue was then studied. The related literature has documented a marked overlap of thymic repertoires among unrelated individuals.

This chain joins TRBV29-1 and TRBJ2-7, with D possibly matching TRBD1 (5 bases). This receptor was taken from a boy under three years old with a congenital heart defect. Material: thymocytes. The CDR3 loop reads CSVEGPQGPYEQYF. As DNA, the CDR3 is TGCAGCGTTGAAGGCCCGCAGGGCCCCTACGAGCAGTACTTC.